The source of this TCR beta chain is a study of T cell responses to AZD1222 COVID-19 vaccine. The assay was immunoSEQ multiplex PCR, and TCRdb's table has in-frame clones only and misses some. The table has about 54,000 clones, roughly nine tenths seen once. The CDR3 extends over 16 amino acids. The germline gives CDR1 KGHSH, CDR2 LQKENI. V was cut by 0 bases and J by 0 bases, with 12 bases left in between. The sample here was peripheral blood, taken 28 days after the second AZD1222 dose. The sequence was collected from an adult who received the AZD1222 COVID-19 vaccine. V and J are TRBV18 and TRBJ2-7; D perhaps matches TRBD1 (6 bases). CDR3 protein: CASSPPTGRSSYEQYF. CDR3 sequence (DNA): TGTGCCAGCTCACCACCAACAGGGCGCAGCTCCTACGAGCAGTACTTC.